This TCR beta chain was captured in a study of OX40 agonist ivuxolimab in advanced cancers. Across the study: The treatment was a fully human IgG2 OX40 agonist, ivuxolimab. Patients were 82.7% male with ages roughly 20 to 90, mean about 60. Three patients, one with hepatocellular carcinoma and two with cutaneous melanoma, achieved partial responses.

Study-wide results and caveats: CD4+ T cells averaged fewer expanded clones than CD8+ T cells.

V was trimmed by 1 base and J by 0 bases, leaving 12 bases between them. Germline CDR1 is LNHDA and CDR2 is SQIVND (reference sequence). The CDR3 has 16 amino acids. The table came from immunoSEQ multiplex PCR; TCRdb's copy has only in-frame clones and leaves some out. The sample consists of around 79,000 clones, about 91% of them appearing once. This clone was observed once. No antigen is known for it. The V gene is TRBV19, the J gene TRBJ1-1, with a weak D call TRBD1 (5 bases). The clonotype comes from an adult with an advanced solid tumor such as melanoma, head and neck, liver or kidney cancer. The material was CD4+ or CD8+ T cells sorted from blood, obtained in a trial of the OX40 agonist ivuxolimab. The CDR3 sequence is CASSIGPGGMNTEAFF. CDR3 DNA sequence: TGTGCCAGTAGTATAGGGCCGGGGGGAATGAACACTGAAGCTTTCTTT.